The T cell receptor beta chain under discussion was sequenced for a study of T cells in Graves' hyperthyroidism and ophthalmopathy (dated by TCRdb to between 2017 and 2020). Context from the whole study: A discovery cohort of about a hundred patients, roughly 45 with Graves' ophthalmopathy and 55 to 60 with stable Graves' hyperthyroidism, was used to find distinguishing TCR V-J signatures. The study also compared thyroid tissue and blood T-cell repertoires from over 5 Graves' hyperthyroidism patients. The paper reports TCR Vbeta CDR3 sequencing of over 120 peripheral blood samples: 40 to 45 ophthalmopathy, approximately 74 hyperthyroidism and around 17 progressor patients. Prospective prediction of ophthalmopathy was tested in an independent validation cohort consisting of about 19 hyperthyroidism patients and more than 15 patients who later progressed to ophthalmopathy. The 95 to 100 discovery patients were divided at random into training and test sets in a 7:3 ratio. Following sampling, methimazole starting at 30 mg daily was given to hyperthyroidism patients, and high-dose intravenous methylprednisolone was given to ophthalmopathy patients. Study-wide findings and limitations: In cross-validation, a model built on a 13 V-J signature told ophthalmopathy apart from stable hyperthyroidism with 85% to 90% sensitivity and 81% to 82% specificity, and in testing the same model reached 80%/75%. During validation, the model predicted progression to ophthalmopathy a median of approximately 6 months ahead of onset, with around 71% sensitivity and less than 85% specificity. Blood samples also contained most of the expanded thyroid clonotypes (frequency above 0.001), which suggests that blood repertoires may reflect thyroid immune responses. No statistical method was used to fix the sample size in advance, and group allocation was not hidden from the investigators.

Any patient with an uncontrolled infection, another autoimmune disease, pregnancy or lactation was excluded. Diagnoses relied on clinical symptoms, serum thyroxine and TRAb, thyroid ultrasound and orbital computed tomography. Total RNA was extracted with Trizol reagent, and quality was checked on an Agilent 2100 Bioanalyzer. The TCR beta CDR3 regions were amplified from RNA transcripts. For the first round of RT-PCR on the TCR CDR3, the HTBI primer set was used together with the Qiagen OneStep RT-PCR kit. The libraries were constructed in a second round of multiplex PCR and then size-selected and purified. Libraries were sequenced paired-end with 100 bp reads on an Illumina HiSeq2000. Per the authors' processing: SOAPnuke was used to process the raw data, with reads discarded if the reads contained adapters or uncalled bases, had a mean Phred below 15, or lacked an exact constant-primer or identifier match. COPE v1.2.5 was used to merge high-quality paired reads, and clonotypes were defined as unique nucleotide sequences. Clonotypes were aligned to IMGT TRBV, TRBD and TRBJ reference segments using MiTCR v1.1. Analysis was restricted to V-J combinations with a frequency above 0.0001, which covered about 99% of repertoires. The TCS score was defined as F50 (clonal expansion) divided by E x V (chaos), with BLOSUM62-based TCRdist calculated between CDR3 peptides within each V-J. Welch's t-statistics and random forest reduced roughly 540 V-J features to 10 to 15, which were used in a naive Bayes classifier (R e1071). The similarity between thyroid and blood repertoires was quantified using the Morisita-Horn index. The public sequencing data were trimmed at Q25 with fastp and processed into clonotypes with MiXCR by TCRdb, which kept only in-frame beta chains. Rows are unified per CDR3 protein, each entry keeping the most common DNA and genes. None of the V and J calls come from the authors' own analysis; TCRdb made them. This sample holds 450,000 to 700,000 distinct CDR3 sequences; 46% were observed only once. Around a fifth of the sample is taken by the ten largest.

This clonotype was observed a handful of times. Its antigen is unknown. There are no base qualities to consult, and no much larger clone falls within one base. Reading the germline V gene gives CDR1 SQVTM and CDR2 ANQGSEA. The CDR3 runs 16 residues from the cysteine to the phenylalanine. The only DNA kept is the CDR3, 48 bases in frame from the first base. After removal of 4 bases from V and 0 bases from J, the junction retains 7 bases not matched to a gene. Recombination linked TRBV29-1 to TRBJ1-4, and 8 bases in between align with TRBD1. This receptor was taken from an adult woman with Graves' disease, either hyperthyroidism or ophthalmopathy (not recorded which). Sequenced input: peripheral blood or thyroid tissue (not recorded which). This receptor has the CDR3 CSVAPGGIATNEKLFF. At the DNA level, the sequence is TGCAGCGTTGCGCCAGGGGGCATCGCAACTAATGAAAAACTGTTTTTT.